One T cell receptor beta chain is described in this entry. The antigen is not known. Germline V gene lookup returns CDR1 SGHTA and CDR2 FQGNSA. V shed 2 bases, J shed 5 bases, and the junction held 9 bases outside the gene matches. The CDR3 runs 16 residues. The entry originates in a study of shared clonotypes between healthy human individuals. Whole-study findings and limits: Shared clonotypes across all four donors exceeded non-shared ones in generation probability. Rarefaction showed sorted-subset sequencing was incomplete despite large depth.

Generated by immunoSEQ multiplex PCR, the TCRdb table keeps only in-frame clones and is missing some. In the table there are approximately 2.4 million clones, 90% to 96% of which are singletons. This rearrangement joins TRBV7-2 to TRBJ2-4, with TRBD1 matching 7 bases. Specimen: naive CD4+ T cells sorted from blood. Sample subset: CD45RA+ positively selected. This TCR came from a man aged 18 to 30 in good health. As DNA, the CDR3 is TGTGCCAGCAGCTTAAGACAGGGCTTAGCACAAAACATTCAGTACTTC. Translating it yields CASSLRQGLAQNIQYF.